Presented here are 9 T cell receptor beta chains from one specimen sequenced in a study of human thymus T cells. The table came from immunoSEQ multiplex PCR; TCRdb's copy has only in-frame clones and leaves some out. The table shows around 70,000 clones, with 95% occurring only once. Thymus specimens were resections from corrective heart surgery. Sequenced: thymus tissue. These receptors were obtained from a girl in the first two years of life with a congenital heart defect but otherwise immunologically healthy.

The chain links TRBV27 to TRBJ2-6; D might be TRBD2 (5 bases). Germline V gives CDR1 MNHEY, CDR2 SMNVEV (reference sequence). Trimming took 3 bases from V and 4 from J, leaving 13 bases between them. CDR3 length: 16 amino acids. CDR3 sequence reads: CASSFLDREGANVLTF. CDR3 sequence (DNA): TGTGCCAGCAGTTTCCTGGACCGGGAAGGGGCCAACGTCCTGACTTTC.

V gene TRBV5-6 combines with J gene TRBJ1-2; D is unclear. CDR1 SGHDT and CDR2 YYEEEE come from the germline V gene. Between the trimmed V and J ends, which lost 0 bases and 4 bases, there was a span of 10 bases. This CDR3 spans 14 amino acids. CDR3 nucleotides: TGTGCCAGCAGCTTGGTAAGGGCTTCCTATGGCTACACCTTC. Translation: CASSLVRASYGYTF.

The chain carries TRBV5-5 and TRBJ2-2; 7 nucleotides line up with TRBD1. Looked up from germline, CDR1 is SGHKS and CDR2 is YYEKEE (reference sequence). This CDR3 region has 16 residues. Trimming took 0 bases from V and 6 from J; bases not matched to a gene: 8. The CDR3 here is CASSLVGQSSAGELFF. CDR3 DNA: TGTGCCAGCAGCTTGGTGGGACAGAGCAGTGCCGGGGAGCTGTTTTTT.

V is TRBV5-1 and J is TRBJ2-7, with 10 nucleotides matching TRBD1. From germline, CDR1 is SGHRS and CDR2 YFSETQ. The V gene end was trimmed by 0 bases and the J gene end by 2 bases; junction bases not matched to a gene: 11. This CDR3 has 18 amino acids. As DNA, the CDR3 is TGCGCCAGCAGCTTGGCGAGGCTAGGACAGGGGGTCCCCTACGAGCAGTACTTC. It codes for CASSLARLGQGVPYEQYF.

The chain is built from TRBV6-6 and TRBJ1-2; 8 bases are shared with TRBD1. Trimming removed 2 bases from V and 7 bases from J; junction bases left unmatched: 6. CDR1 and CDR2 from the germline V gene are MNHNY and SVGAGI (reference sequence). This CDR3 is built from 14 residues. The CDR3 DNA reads TGTGCCAGCAGTTACCCACAGGGGGGGAGTGGCTACACCTTC. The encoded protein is CASSYPQGGSGYTF.

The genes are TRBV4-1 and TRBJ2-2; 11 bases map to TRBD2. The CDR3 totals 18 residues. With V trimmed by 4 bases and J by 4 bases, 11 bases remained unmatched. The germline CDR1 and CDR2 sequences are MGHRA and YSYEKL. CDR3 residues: CASSLYSGTSGVTGELFF. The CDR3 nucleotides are TGCGCCAGCAGCCTGTACTCCGGGACTAGCGGAGTCACCGGGGAGCTGTTTTTT.

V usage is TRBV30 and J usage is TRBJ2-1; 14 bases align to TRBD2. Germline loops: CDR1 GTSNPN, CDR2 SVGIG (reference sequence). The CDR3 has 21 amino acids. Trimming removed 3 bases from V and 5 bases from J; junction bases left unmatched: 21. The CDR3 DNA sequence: TGTGCCTGGAGCCGCCCTCCGACTAGCGGGAGGGCCCCCAACTTAAACAATGAGCAGTTCTTC. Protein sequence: CAWSRPPTSGRAPNLNNEQFF.

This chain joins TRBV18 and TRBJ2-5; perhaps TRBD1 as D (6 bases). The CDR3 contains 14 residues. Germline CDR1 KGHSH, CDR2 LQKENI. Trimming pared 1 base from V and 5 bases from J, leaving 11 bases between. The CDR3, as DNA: TGTGCCAGCTCACCACTGAGACAGGCGGAGACCCAGTACTTC. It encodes CASSPLRQAETQYF.

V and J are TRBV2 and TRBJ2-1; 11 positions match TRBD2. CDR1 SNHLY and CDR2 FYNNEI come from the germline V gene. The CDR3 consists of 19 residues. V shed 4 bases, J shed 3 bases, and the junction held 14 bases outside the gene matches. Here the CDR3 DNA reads TGTGCCAGCAGTGGTGGACTAGCGGGCGTCCGACTCTACTACAATGAGCAGTTCTTC. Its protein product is CASSGGLAGVRLYYNEQFF.